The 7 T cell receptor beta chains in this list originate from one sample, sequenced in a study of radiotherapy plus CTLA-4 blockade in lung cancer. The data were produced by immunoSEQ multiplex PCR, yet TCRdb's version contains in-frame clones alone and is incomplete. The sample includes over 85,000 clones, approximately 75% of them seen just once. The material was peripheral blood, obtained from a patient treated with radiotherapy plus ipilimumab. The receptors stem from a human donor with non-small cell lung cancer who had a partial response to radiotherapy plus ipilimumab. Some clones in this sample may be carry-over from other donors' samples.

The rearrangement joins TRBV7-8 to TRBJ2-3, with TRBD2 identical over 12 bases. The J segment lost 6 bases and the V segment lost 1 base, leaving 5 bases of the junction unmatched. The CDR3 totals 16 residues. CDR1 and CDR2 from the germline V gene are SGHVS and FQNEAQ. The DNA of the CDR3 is TGTGCCAGCAGCTTAGGGCTAGCGGGGGGGCCGGATACGCAGTATTTT. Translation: CASSLGLAGGPDTQYF.

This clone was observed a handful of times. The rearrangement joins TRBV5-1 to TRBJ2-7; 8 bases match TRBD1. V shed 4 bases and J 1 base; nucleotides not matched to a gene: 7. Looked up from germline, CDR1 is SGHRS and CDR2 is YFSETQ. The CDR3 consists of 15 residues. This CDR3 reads CASSEWTGPSYEQYF. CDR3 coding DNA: TGCGCCAGCAGCGAATGGACAGGGCCATCCTACGAGCAGTACTTC.

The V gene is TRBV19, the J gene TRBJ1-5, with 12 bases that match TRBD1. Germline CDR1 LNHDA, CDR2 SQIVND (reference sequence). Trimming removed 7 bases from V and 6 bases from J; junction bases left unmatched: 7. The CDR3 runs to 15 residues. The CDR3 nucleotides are TGTGCCAGTACCTCTGGGACAGGGGGCAGTCAGCCCCAGCATTTT. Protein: CASTSGTGGSQPQHF.

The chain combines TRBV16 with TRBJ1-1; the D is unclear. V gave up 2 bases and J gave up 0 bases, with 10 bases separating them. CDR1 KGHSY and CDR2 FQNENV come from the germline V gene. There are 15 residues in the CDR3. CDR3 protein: CASSQIGFMNTEAFF. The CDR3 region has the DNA TGTGCCAGCAGCCAAATTGGCTTCATGAACACTGAAGCTTTCTTT.

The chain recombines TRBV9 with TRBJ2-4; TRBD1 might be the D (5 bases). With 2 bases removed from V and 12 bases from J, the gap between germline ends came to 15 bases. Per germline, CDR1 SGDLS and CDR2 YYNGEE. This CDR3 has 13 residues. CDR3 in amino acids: CASSVGADMSQYF. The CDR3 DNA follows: TGTGCCAGCAGCGTTGGGGCCGACATGAGTCAGTACTTC.

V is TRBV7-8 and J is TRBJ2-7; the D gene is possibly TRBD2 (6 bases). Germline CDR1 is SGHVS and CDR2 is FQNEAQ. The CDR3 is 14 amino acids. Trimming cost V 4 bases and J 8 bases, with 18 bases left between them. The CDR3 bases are TGTGCCAGCAGCTCGGGGGAATACTACGAGAAGCAGTACTTC. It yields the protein CASSSGEYYEKQYF.

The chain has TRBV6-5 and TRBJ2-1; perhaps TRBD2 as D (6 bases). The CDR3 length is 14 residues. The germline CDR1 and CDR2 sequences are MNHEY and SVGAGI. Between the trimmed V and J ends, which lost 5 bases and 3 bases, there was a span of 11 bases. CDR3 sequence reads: CASSRRGVYNEQFF. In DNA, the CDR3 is TGTGCCAGCAGTCGTCGCGGGGTCTACAATGAGCAGTTCTTC.